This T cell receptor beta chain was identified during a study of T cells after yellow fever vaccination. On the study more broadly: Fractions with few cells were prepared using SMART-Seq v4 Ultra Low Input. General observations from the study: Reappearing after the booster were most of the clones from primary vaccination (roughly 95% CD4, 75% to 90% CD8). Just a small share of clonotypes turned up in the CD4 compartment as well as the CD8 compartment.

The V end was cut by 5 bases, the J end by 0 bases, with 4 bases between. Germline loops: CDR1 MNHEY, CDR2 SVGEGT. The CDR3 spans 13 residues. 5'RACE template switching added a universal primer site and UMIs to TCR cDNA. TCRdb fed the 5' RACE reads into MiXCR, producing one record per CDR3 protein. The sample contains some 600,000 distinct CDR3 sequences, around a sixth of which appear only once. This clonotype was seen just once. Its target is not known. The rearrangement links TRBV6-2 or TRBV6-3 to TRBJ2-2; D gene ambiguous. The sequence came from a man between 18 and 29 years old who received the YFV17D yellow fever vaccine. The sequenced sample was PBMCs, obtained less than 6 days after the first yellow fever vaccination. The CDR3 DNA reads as TGTGCCAGCAGTAAGACGAACACCGGGGAGCTGTTTTTT. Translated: CASSKTNTGELFF.